The clone carrying this TCR beta chain appeared many times. TCRdb reprocessed the 5' RACE reads via MiXCR and lists one record per CDR3 protein. The sample lists 25,000 to 35,000 distinct CDR3 sequences; about 5.1% were seen once. Germline V gene lookup returns CDR1 SGDLS and CDR2 YYNGEE. V was shortened by 6 bases and J by 3 bases, with 13 bases between the two germline ends. The CDR3 has 14 residues. This sample stems from a study of CD8 T cells in ankylosing spondylitis. The genes are TRBV9 and TRBJ2-1, with D possibly TRBD2 on 6 matching bases. Sequenced input: blood, either unsorted or a sorted T cell fraction (not recorded which). The TCR comes from a female donor with ankylosing spondylitis or in good health (not recorded which). Here the CDR3 DNA reads TGTGCCAGCACCTGGGGGACTGGCTACAATGAGCAGTTCTTC. Amino acid sequence: CASTWGTGYNEQFF.